A single sample gave rise to the 20 T cell receptor beta chains below, sequenced in a study of blood T cell repertoires in COVID-19. Sequencing was performed with immunoSEQ multiplex PCR; in TCRdb, only in-frame clones are kept and a portion is missing. The sample holds 150,000 to 200,000 clones, about four fifths seen once. The sequencing input was peripheral blood. These receptors originate from a woman between 35 and 50 years old with COVID-19, enrolled during active disease.

V usage is TRBV2 and J usage is TRBJ1-3; the D is unclear. CDR1 is SNHLY and CDR2 is FYNNEI in the germline V gene. The CDR3 has 15 residues. Trimming removed 7 bases at V and 0 bases at J, with 13 bases between. The CDR3 region is CASILEGYSGNTIYF. CDR3 nucleotide sequence: TGTGCCAGCATCCTCGAGGGCTACTCTGGAAACACCATATATTTT.

The gene calls are TRBV5-1 and TRBJ2-2; 7 bases are shared with TRBD2. Germline V lookup: CDR1 SGHRS, CDR2 YFSETQ. The trim removed 9 bases at V and 3 bases at J, leaving 5 bases unmatched. The CDR3 is 13 amino acids. The chain's CDR3 is CANRAGDTGELFF. CDR3 DNA: TGCGCCAACCGGGCGGGGGACACCGGGGAGCTGTTTTTT.

The rearrangement uses TRBV2 and TRBJ2-3, with 9 bases fitting TRBD1. Unmatched junction bases numbered 8, after V lost 5 bases and J lost 2 bases. Germline V CDR1 and CDR2: SNHLY, FYNNEI. The CDR3 is made up of 16 amino acids. The CDR3 loop reads CASSRERTGATDTQYF. The CDR3 DNA is TGTGCCAGCAGTCGCGAGAGGACAGGGGCCACAGATACGCAGTATTTT.

This clone was counted a few times. V is TRBV7-3 and J is TRBJ1-6; D perhaps matches TRBD1 (6 bases). This CDR3 has 16 amino acids. The germline V gene has CDR1 SGHTA and CDR2 FQGTGA. The V and J ends lost 5 bases and 7 bases respectively, with 18 bases between them. CDR3 coding DNA: TGTGCCAGCAGCGCCCAGGCGCAGGGGCGGAATTCACCCCTCCACTTT. The encoded protein is CASSAQAQGRNSPLHF.

This chain uses TRBV6-6 with TRBJ2-7; 12 nucleotides align to TRBD1. The J segment lost 0 bases and the V segment lost 5 bases, leaving 11 bases of the junction unmatched. The length of the CDR3 is 18 residues. The germline CDR1 and CDR2 sequences are MNHNY and SVGAGI (reference sequence). CDR3 region: CASSPGTGGSQGSYEQYF. The DNA of the CDR3 is TGTGCCAGCAGTCCCGGGACAGGGGGCTCCCAGGGCTCCTACGAGCAGTACTTC.

In this sample, this clone turned up once. J is TRBJ1-1 and V is TRBV14; D gene ambiguous. Trimming cost V 0 bases and J 5 bases, with 13 bases left between them. The CDR3 has 15 residues. Germline V CDR1 and CDR2: SGHDN, FVKESK. CDR3 amino acids: CASSQESGVWTEAFF. The DNA of the CDR3 is TGTGCCAGCAGCCAAGAATCCGGGGTGTGGACTGAAGCTTTCTTT.

The chain recombines TRBV19 with TRBJ2-7; tentatively, D is TRBD2 (5 bases). V was trimmed by 8 bases and J by 7 bases, leaving 24 bases between them. The CDR3 contains 15 residues. Germline V gene sequence: CDR1 LNHDA, CDR2 SQIVND (reference sequence). CDR3 coding DNA: TGTGCCAGTCGTACCGGCTCGGGAATAGCGCGGGAGCAGTACTTC. Translating it yields CASRTGSGIAREQYF. Complete variable domain (other parts from reference TRBV19 and TRBJ2-7): DGGITQSPKYLFRKEGQNVTLSCEQNLNHDAMYWYRQDPGQGLRLIYYSQIVNDFQKGDIAEGYSVSREKKESFPLTVTSAQKNPTAFYLCASRTGSGIAREQYFGPGTRLTVT.

This clone occurred a few times. Additional DNA sequences in this sample encode the identical CDR3. The rearrangement links TRBV30 to TRBJ1-2; no firm D call. Per the germline V gene, CDR1 is GTSNPN and CDR2 is SVGIG (reference sequence). Trimming took 4 bases from V and 2 from J, leaving 5 bases between them. This CDR3 is 11 amino acids long. CDR3 sequence reads: CAWTLNYGYTF. The CDR3 DNA is TGTGCCTGGACTCTCAACTATGGCTACACCTTC.

The J gene is TRBJ2-1, the V gene TRBV3-1 (or the pseudogene TRBV3-2); 10 bases align to TRBD2. This CDR3 contains 14 residues. Germline values: CDR1 LGHDT, CDR2 YNNKEL (reference sequence). J gave up 7 bases and V 8 bases, and 8 bases lay outside the gene matches. In nucleotides, the CDR3 is TGTGCCAGCGGTCTAGCGGGAGCCAGTAATGAGCAGTTCTTC. Its translation: CASGLAGASNEQFF.

V is TRBV7-9 and J is TRBJ1-2; D is uncertain. CDR1 and CDR2 from the germline V gene are SEHNR and FQNEAQ (reference sequence). Trimming removed 1 base at V and 3 bases at J, with 15 bases between. This CDR3 has 16 amino acids. The CDR3 sequence: CASSLVSGYWDYGYTF. The DNA for the CDR3 is TGTGCCAGCAGCTTAGTAAGCGGGTATTGGGACTATGGCTACACCTTC. Supplemented by reference TRBV7-9 and TRBJ1-2, the full variable domain reads DTGVSQNPRHKITKRGQNVTFRCDPISEHNRLYWYRQTLGQGPEFLTYFQNEAQLEKSRLLSDRFSAERPKGSFSTLEIQRTEQGDSAMYLCASSLVSGYWDYGYTFGSGTRLTVV.

This clone was picked up a small number of times. The chain couples TRBV29-1 to TRBJ2-5, with D unresolved. Germline V gene data show CDR1 as SQVTM and CDR2 as ANQGSEA. The CDR3 consists of 15 residues. V was cut by 0 bases and J by 1 base, with 12 bases left in between. The CDR3 loop is CSVEDFTEFQETQYF. The CDR3 coding sequence is TGCAGCGTTGAAGATTTCACAGAGTTCCAAGAGACCCAGTACTTC.

The chain uses TRBV5-4 and TRBJ2-2; D possibly corresponds to TRBD2 (6 bases). Germline values: CDR1 SGHNT, CDR2 YYREEE (reference sequence). The V and J ends lost 3 bases and 0 bases respectively, with 9 bases between them. The CDR3 totals 15 residues. The CDR3 DNA sequence: TGTGCCAGCAGCTGGGACTTTTCGAACACCGGGGAGCTGTTTTTT. Protein sequence: CASSWDFSNTGELFF. Full variable domain (missing parts from reference TRBV5-4 and TRBJ2-2): ETGVTQSPTHLIKTRGQQVTLRCSSQSGHNTVSWYQQALGQGPQFIFQYYREEENGRGNFPPRFSGLQFPNYSSELNVNALELDDSALYLCASSWDFSNTGELFFGEGSRLTVL.

This chain uses TRBV4-1 with TRBJ1-4; D not resolved. V was shortened by 1 base and J by 7 bases, with 13 bases between the two germline ends. The CDR3 has 15 amino acids. Germline V CDR1 and CDR2: MGHRA, YSYEKL. The CDR3 sequence is CASSQGEGRGEKLFF. The CDR3 DNA reads TGCGCCAGCAGCCAAGGAGAGGGTCGGGGTGAAAAACTGTTTTTT.

The chain uses TRBV2 and TRBJ2-1, with D tentatively TRBD2 (6 bases). The germline gives CDR1 SNHLY, CDR2 FYNNEI. This CDR3 is 11 amino acids long. The ends were cut back, 7 bases at V and 14 bases at J, with 15 bases in the middle. The CDR3 nucleotides are TGTGCCAGCAATCGGGAGAACGAGGAGTTCTTC. Residues: CASNRENEEFF. Full variable domain (remainder filled in from reference TRBV2 and TRBJ2-1): EPEVTQTPSHQVTQMGQEVILRCVPISNHLYFYWYRQILGQKVEFLVSFYNNEISEKSEIFDDQFSVERPDGSNFTLKIRSTKLEDSAMYFCASNRENEEFFGPGTRLTVL.

This chain connects TRBV19 to TRBJ1-2; TRBD1 aligns across 9 bases. Germline values: CDR1 LNHDA, CDR2 SQIVND (reference sequence). CDR3 length: 14 amino acids. With 5 bases clipped from V and 5 bases from J, the junction kept 6 bases outside the gene matches. CDR3: CASSSGTGWYGYTF. CDR3 bases: TGTGCCAGTAGTTCCGGGACAGGGTGGTATGGCTACACCTTC. Together with reference TRBV19 and TRBJ1-2, the CDR3 gives the full variable domain: DGGITQSPKYLFRKEGQNVTLSCEQNLNHDAMYWYRQDPGQGLRLIYYSQIVNDFQKGDIAEGYSVSREKKESFPLTVTSAQKNPTAFYLCASSSGTGWYGYTFGSGTRLTVV.

V and J are TRBV19 and TRBJ1-4, with a possible D match to TRBD1 (5 bases). Trimming took off 2 bases at V and 4 bases at J, with 8 bases between the two ends. In germline, CDR1 is LNHDA, CDR2 SQIVND (reference sequence). The CDR3 runs 14 residues. In nucleotides, the CDR3 is TGTGCCAGTAGTATACAGGGTGGTAATGAAAAACTGTTTTTT. It specifies CASSIQGGNEKLFF. Filled out from reference TRBV19 and TRBJ1-4, the complete variable domain reads DGGITQSPKYLFRKEGQNVTLSCEQNLNHDAMYWYRQDPGQGLRLIYYSQIVNDFQKGDIAEGYSVSREKKESFPLTVTSAQKNPTAFYLCASSIQGGNEKLFFGSGTQLSVL.

V gene TRBV30 combines with J gene TRBJ2-3; D may be TRBD2 (6 bases). The germline V gene has CDR1 GTSNPN and CDR2 SVGIG (reference sequence). The CDR3 is 15 amino acids. Between the trimmed V and J ends, which lost 2 bases and 3 bases, there was a span of 15 bases. The DNA for the CDR3 is TGTGCCTGGAGTCGAGGCGCGGGGAAGACAGATACGCAGTATTTT. The encoded protein is CAWSRGAGKTDTQYF.

The V gene is TRBV6-5, the J gene TRBJ1-1; D call uncertain. The CDR3 is made up of 14 amino acids. Germline V lookup: CDR1 MNHEY, CDR2 SVGAGI. V was pared by 8 bases and J by 0 bases, with 13 bases between. CDR3 in DNA: TGTGCCAGCGTAAGGCGAGGTATGAACACTGAAGCTTTCTTT. This codes for CASVRRGMNTEAFF.

The V gene is TRBV5-1, the J gene TRBJ2-6, with TRBD2 matching over 7 bases. This CDR3 spans 16 amino acids. Trimming cost V 3 bases and J 3 bases; bases outside gene matches: 6. CDR1 and CDR2 (germline): SGHRS, YFSETQ. In DNA, the CDR3 is TGCGCCAGCAGCTCCAGCGGGGCCCATGGGGCCAACGTCCTGACTTTC. Protein: CASSSSGAHGANVLTF. Full variable domain (outside the CDR3, taken from reference TRBV5-1 and TRBJ2-6): KAGVTQTPRYLIKTRGQQVTLSCSPISGHRSVSWYQQTPGQGLQFLFEYFSETQRNKGNFPGRFSGRQFSNSRSEMNVSTLELGDSALYLCASSSSGAHGANVLTFGAGSRLTVL.

The chain carries TRBV18 and TRBJ2-7; 7 bases fit TRBD1. Per germline, CDR1 KGHSH and CDR2 LQKENI. Unmatched junction bases numbered 2, after V lost 3 bases and J lost 3 bases. The CDR3 totals 13 residues. The CDR3 nucleotides are TGTGCCAGCTCACCGCGACAGGGCTACGAGCAGTACTTC. Translated: CASSPRQGYEQYF.